This T cell receptor beta chain emerged from a study of identical twins. Points from the study as a whole: Twin-shared out-of-frame alpha sequences were enriched for low generation probability. Whereas memory repertoires showed no such difference, abundant cord blood beta clonotypes carried fewer insertions.

This clonotype has just a few counts. Its target is unknown. Via MiXCR, TCRdb re-called the 5' RACE reads, giving one row per CDR3 protein. The table lists about 700,000 distinct CDR3 sequences, less than 10% of them singletons. Trimming removed 3 bases from V and 2 bases from J; junction bases left unmatched: 7. The CDR3 extends over 15 amino acids. Germline CDR1 is DFQATT and CDR2 is SNEGSKA (reference sequence). The sample was also reused in another study, on yellow fever vaccine responses in identical twins.

This chain connects TRBV20-1 to TRBJ2-7, with 10 bases identical to TRBD1. The TCR comes from a woman between 18 and 30 years old in good health. The sample comprised PBMCs. The CDR3 here is CSASDRDRGPYEQYF. For the CDR3, the DNA is TGCAGTGCTAGCGACCGGGACAGGGGCCCCTACGAGCAGTACTTC.